This TCR beta chain emerged from a study of technical replicates of blood from a few donors. The data were produced by immunoSEQ multiplex PCR, yet TCRdb's version contains in-frame clones alone and is incomplete. The data show approximately 76,000 clones, roughly 90% seen once. CDR3 length: 17 residues. Germline CDR1 and CDR2: WNHNN and SYGVQD (reference sequence). V shed 3 bases and J 6 bases; nucleotides not matched to a gene: 16. V is TRBV10-1 and J is TRBJ2-7; 8 bases are a match to TRBD1. Sequencing was performed on T cells isolated from PBMCs. The source of this sequence is a human donor in good health. CDR3 amino acids: CASSDPRQGSSGREQYF. The CDR3 nucleotides read TGCGCCAGCAGTGACCCTCGACAGGGGTCCTCCGGCCGCGAGCAGTACTTC.